This is a list of T cell receptor beta chains from one sample in a study of technical replicates of blood from several donors. Libraries were prepared by immunoSEQ multiplex PCR; TCRdb keeps only in-frame clonotypes and omits some of them. The sample holds some 11,000 clones, roughly 79% seen once. The sample taken for sequencing was PBMCs. The receptors shown here come from a human donor in good health. Both conserved end residues are part of each CDR3. The D gene is left open where the match is weak. Size is omitted from some rows. Given values are once, few, many or a class for expanded clones.

CDR3: CASSLVEGINTEAFF
DNA: TGTGCCAGCAGCTTAGTGGAGGGAATCAACACTGAAGCTTTCTTT
length: 15
size: .
J: TRBJ1-1
D: .
V: TRBV7-8

CDR3: CASAAGRERHNEQFF
DNA: TGTGCCAGCGCAGCGGGTCGGGAGCGACACAATGAGCAGTTCTTC
length: 15
size: once
J: TRBJ2-1
D: .
V: TRBV6-1

CDR3: CASSSQADTEAFF
DNA: TGTGCCAGTAGTTCCCAGGCCGACACTGAAGCTTTCTTT
length: 13
size: .
J: TRBJ1-1
D: .
V: TRBV19

CDR3: CASSPGLAGVTYEQYF
DNA: TGTGCCAGCAGCCCTGGACTAGCGGGAGTTACATACGAGCAGTACTTC
length: 16
size: .
J: TRBJ2-7
D: TRBD2
V: TRBV7-3

CDR3: CASSPRHEIPGNTIYF
DNA: TGTGCCAGCTCACCCAGACACGAAATTCCTGGAAACACCATATATTTT
length: 16
size: few
J: TRBJ1-3
D: .
V: TRBV18

CDR3: CASSGSAPQETQYF
DNA: TGCGCCAGCAGCGGGAGCGCTCCCCAAGAGACCCAGTACTTC
length: 14
size: .
J: TRBJ2-5
D: .
V: TRBV5-1

CDR3: CAVAGTPSMAYGYTF
DNA: TGTGCCGTGGCGGGAACCCCCTCTATGGCCTATGGCTACACCTTC
length: 15
size: .
J: TRBJ1-2
D: .
V: TRBV6-5

CDR3: CASRQTLAEQYF
DNA: TGTGCCAGCAGACAGACACTCGCCGAGCAGTACTTC
length: 12
size: .
J: TRBJ2-7
D: .
V: TRBV2

CDR3: CASSPRQGGPYEQYF
DNA: TGCGCCAGCAGCCCGAGACAGGGGGGCCCCTACGAGCAGTACTTC
length: 15
size: once
J: TRBJ2-7
D: TRBD1
V: TRBV5-1

CDR3: CASSQSSRYTYNEQFF
DNA: TGTGCCAGCAGCCAAAGTTCCAGGTATACCTACAATGAGCAGTTCTTC
length: 16
size: .
J: TRBJ2-1
D: .
V: TRBV14

CDR3: CASSPGQGWTYEQYF
DNA: TGTGCCAGCAGCCCGGGACAGGGTTGGACCTACGAGCAGTACTTC
length: 15
size: .
J: TRBJ2-7
D: TRBD1
V: TRBV7-9

CDR3: CASSATGDYGYTF
DNA: TGCGCCAGCAGTGCGACAGGGGACTATGGCTACACCTTC
length: 13
size: few
J: TRBJ1-2
D: TRBD1
V: TRBV10-1

CDR3: CASSLLENTEAFF
DNA: TGCGCCAGCAGCTTGTTAGAGAACACTGAAGCTTTCTTT
length: 13
size: .
J: TRBJ1-1
D: .
V: TRBV5-1

CDR3: CASSWGGGLGSNYGYTF
DNA: TGTGCCAGCAGTTGGGGGGGAGGTCTCGGTTCCAACTATGGCTACACCTTC
length: 17
size: .
J: TRBJ1-2
D: .
V: TRBV28

CDR3: CASTRGDTASLNTEAFF
DNA: TGTGCCAGCACCAGGGGGGACACGGCATCCTTGAACACTGAAGCTTTCTTT
length: 17
size: .
J: TRBJ1-1
D: TRBD1
V: TRBV7-8

CDR3: CASRPWGQGVFYGYTF
DNA: TGTGCCAGCAGGCCTTGGGGACAGGGTGTATTCTATGGCTACACCTTC
length: 16
size: few
J: TRBJ1-2
D: TRBD1
V: TRBV27

CDR3: CASSPKGPYEQYF
DNA: TGTGCCAGCTCACCTAAGGGGCCCTACGAGCAGTACTTC
length: 13
size: .
J: TRBJ2-7
D: .
V: TRBV18

CDR3: CASTERDGETQYF
DNA: TGTGCCAGCACCGAGCGGGACGGGGAGACCCAGTACTTC
length: 13
size: .
J: TRBJ2-5
D: TRBD2
V: TRBV7-9

CDR3: CASSLAGYRYNEQFF
DNA: TGCGCCAGCAGCTTGGCGGGGTATCGGTACAATGAGCAGTTCTTC
length: 15
size: .
J: TRBJ2-1
D: .
V: TRBV5-1

CDR3: CASRLSTGVGLEQYF
DNA: TGTGCCAGCAGGCTAAGCACGGGGGTAGGTCTCGAGCAGTACTTC
length: 15
size: .
J: TRBJ2-7
D: .
V: TRBV7-8

CDR3: CASSRVLNTEAFF
DNA: TGTGCCAGCAGTAGAGTCCTGAACACTGAAGCTTTCTTT
length: 13
size: .
J: TRBJ1-1
D: .
V: TRBV27

CDR3: CASSEGGGVGEQYF
DNA: TGTGCCAGCAGTGAAGGAGGGGGGGTGGGCGAGCAGTACTTC
length: 14
size: .
J: TRBJ2-7
D: .
V: TRBV6-1

CDR3: CASSEGSSDTQYF
DNA: TGCGCCAGCAGCGAGGGTTCTTCAGATACGCAGTATTTT
length: 13
size: .
J: TRBJ2-3
D: .
V: TRBV5-1

CDR3: CASSLVDSPRTYNEQFF
DNA: TGTGCCAGCAGCTTGGTTGACAGCCCGCGGACCTACAATGAGCAGTTCTTC
length: 17
size: once
J: TRBJ2-1
D: .
V: TRBV5-8

CDR3: CASSESGRDYGYTF
DNA: TGTGCCAGCAGTGAATCCGGGAGGGACTATGGCTACACCTTC
length: 14
size: .
J: TRBJ1-2
D: .
V: TRBV2

CDR3: CASSSGAAGGGETQYF
DNA: TGTGCCAGCAGCTCGGGTGCAGCGGGAGGTGGGGAGACCCAGTACTTC
length: 16
size: .
J: TRBJ2-5
D: TRBD2
V: TRBV11-2

CDR3: CASSYSLRAGTEAFF
DNA: TGTGCCAGCAGTTACTCGTTGCGGGCGGGGACTGAAGCTTTCTTT
length: 15
size: .
J: TRBJ1-1
D: .
V: TRBV6-5

CDR3: CAARGRLSYEQYF
DNA: TGTGCCGCCAGGGGACGGCTCTCCTACGAGCAGTACTTC
length: 13
size: .
J: TRBJ2-7
D: .
V: TRBV10-3

CDR3: CASSQVAGVQETQYF
DNA: TGTGCCAGCAGCCAAGTAGCGGGTGTCCAAGAGACCCAGTACTTC
length: 15
size: once
J: TRBJ2-5
D: TRBD2
V: TRBV14

CDR3: CASSEDAGGSYEQYF
DNA: TGTGCCAGCAGTGAAGATGCGGGAGGGAGCTACGAGCAGTACTTC
length: 15
size: .
J: TRBJ2-7
D: TRBD2
V: TRBV6-1

CDR3: CASSLASGIAETQYF
DNA: TGTGCCAGCAGCCTGGCTAGCGGGATAGCGGAGACCCAGTACTTC
length: 15
size: .
J: TRBJ2-5
D: TRBD2
V: TRBV7-3

CDR3: CASSPPSGQKGGYTF
DNA: TGTGCCAGCTCACCACCGAGCGGACAGAAGGGTGGCTACACCTTC
length: 15
size: .
J: TRBJ1-2
D: .
V: TRBV18

CDR3: CASSGDFQETQYF
DNA: TGTGCCAGTAGTGGGGACTTCCAAGAGACCCAGTACTTC
length: 13
size: .
J: TRBJ2-5
D: .
V: TRBV19

CDR3: CASSVAKQGNQPQHF
DNA: TGTGCCAGCAGTGTAGCTAAACAGGGAAATCAGCCCCAGCATTTT
length: 15
size: .
J: TRBJ1-5
D: .
V: TRBV28

CDR3: CASSYRQGVNEQFF
DNA: TGTGCCAGCAGTTATAGACAGGGAGTGAATGAGCAGTTCTTC
length: 14
size: .
J: TRBJ2-1
D: TRBD1
V: TRBV6-6

CDR3: CASSSWGQNSGNTIYF
DNA: TGTGCCAGCAGTAGCTGGGGGCAGAACTCTGGAAACACCATATATTTT
length: 16
size: .
J: TRBJ1-3
D: .
V: TRBV6-6

CDR3: CASKREIGTETQYF
DNA: TGTGCCAGTAAGCGGGAGATTGGAACAGAGACCCAGTACTTC
length: 14
size: .
J: TRBJ2-5
D: TRBD2
V: TRBV19

CDR3: CASSVPSRSSYEQYF
DNA: TGTGCCAGCAGTGTTCCTAGCCGGAGCTCCTACGAGCAGTACTTC
length: 15
size: .
J: TRBJ2-7
D: .
V: TRBV6-5

CDR3: CASSEAGTGATYGYTF
DNA: TGTGCCAGCAGTGAAGCCGGGACAGGCGCCACCTATGGCTACACCTTC
length: 16
size: .
J: TRBJ1-2
D: TRBD1
V: TRBV2

CDR3: CASSFSGRSNNEQFF
DNA: TGTGCCAGCAGCTTTAGCGGGAGGAGTAACAATGAGCAGTTCTTC
length: 15
size: few
J: TRBJ2-1
D: TRBD2
V: TRBV5-4

CDR3: CASRSGQGDYGYTF
DNA: TGTGCCAGTAGATCGGGACAGGGGGATTATGGCTACACCTTC
length: 14
size: .
J: TRBJ1-2
D: TRBD1
V: TRBV19

CDR3: CASSSLGLARRNEQFF
DNA: TGTGCCAGCAGTTCTTTAGGACTAGCGCGTCGGAATGAGCAGTTCTTC
length: 16
size: .
J: TRBJ2-1
D: TRBD2
V: TRBV28

CDR3: CASSLGVASGSEETQYF
DNA: TGTGCCAGCAGCTTAGGAGTCGCCAGCGGGAGTGAAGAGACCCAGTACTTC
length: 17
size: .
J: TRBJ2-5
D: TRBD2
V: TRBV11-3

CDR3: CASSLRESGANVLTF
DNA: TGCGCCAGCAGCCTGAGGGAATCTGGGGCCAACGTCCTGACTTTC
length: 15
size: once
J: TRBJ2-6
D: .
V: TRBV5-1

CDR3: CASRTGHYEQYF
DNA: TGTGCAAGTCGCACGGGACACTACGAGCAGTACTTC
length: 12
size: .
J: TRBJ2-7
D: .
V: TRBV12-2